This T cell receptor (beta chain) was identified in a study of cytomegalovirus exposure and HLA in healthy donors. Both 60 Vbeta primers and 13 Jbeta primers went into the PCR. Only in-frame clones appear in the TCRdb table, and some are missing; sequencing was by immunoSEQ multiplex PCR. The data show 100,000 to 150,000 clones, 74% seen once. The V segment lost 5 bases and the J segment 6 bases; nucleotides outside the gene matches: 7. The CDR3 totals 14 residues. CDR1 is MNHNS, CDR2 SASEGT, per germline. The sequence was obtained from a woman between 45 and 65 years old in good health and CMV-seropositive. The chain couples TRBV6-1 to TRBJ1-1; 9 positions agree with TRBD1. What was sequenced was PBMCs. This chain's CDR3 is CASSRPGQGPEAFF. CDR3 nucleotide sequence: TGTGCCAGCAGTCGACCGGGACAGGGACCTGAAGCTTTCTTT.